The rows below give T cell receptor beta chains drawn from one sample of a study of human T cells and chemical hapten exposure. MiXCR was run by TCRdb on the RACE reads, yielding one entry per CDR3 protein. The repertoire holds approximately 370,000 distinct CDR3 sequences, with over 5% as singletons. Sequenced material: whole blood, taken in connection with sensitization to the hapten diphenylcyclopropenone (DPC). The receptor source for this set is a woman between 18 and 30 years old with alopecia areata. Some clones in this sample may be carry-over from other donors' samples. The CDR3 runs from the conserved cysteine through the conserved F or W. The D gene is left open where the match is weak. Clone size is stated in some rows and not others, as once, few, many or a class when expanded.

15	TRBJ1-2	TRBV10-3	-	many	TGTGCCATCAGTGTATTCCGACCGAAAAACTATGGCTACACCTTC	CAISVFRPKNYGYTF
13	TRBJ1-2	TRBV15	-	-	TGTGCCACCAGCAGAGAAACCCGCTATGGCTACACCTTC	CATSRETRYGYTF
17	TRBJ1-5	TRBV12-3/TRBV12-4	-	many	TGTGCCAGCAGTTTAGATTGGCGAGGACGGAAAAATCAGCCCCAGCATTTT	CASSLDWRGRKNQPQHF
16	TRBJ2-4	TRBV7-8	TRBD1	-	TGTGCCAGCAGCCCCGTAAGGGACAGAGCCAAAAACATTCAGTACTTC	CASSPVRDRAKNIQYF
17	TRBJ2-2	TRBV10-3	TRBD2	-	TGTGCCATCAGTCCTCTACTAGCGGGGGACTCCACCGGGGAGCTGTTTTTT	CAISPLLAGDSTGELFF
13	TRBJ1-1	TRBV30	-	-	TGTGCCTGGAGTCTCGACCTGAACACTGAAGCTTTCTTT	CAWSLDLNTEAFF
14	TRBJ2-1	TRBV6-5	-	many	TGTGCCAGCAGACAAGGGCTAGTCCCCAATGAGCAGTTCTTC	CASRQGLVPNEQFF
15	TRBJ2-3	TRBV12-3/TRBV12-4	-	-	TGTGCCAGCAGTTTAGTTCCCACGCGGGTAGATACGCAGTATTTT	CASSLVPTRVDTQYF
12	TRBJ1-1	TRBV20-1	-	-	TGCAGTGCTAAGTTACAGGACACTGAAGCTTTCTTT	CSAKLQDTEAFF
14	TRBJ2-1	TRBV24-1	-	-	TGTGCCACCAGCGACAGGCCTTTCTACAATGAGCAGTTCTTC	CATSDRPFYNEQFF
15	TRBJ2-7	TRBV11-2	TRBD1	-	TGTGCCAGCAGCTTTTTCGGAGACAGGGGTCGGGAGCAGTACTTC	CASSFFGDRGREQYF
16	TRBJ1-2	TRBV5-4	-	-	TGTGCCAGCAGCTTGGAAGCCGGGGATTTCAACTATGGCTACACCTTC	CASSLEAGDFNYGYTF
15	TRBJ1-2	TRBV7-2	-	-	TGTGCCAGCAGCTTAGAGGGGGTCAGGTTATCCGGCTACACCTTC	CASSLEGVRLSGYTF
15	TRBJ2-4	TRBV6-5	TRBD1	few	TGTGCCAGCAGAGGGACAGCCTTAGCCAAAAACATTCAGTACTTC	CASRGTALAKNIQYF
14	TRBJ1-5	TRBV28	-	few	TGTGCCAGCAGTTTTGATGGGGAGGATCAGCCCCAGCATTTT	CASSFDGEDQPQHF
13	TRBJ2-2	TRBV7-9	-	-	TGTGCCAGCAGAGAAGTATACTCCGGGGAGCTGTTTTTT	CASREVYSGELFF
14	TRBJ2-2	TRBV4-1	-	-	TGCGCCAGCAGCCACCCGTTCGGTCCCGGGGAGCTGTTTTTT	CASSHPFGPGELFF